These T cell receptor beta chains were read from a single sample in a study of spatial heterogeneity in lung cancer. TCRdb reanalysed the 5' RACE reads using MiXCR and keeps one entry per CDR3 protein. The table has almost 75,000 distinct CDR3 sequences, about an eighth seen once. This specimen was PBMCs, taken at surgery. The receptor source for this set is a male donor with early-stage non-small cell lung cancer. Both conserved end residues are part of each CDR3. The D gene is left open where the match is weak. Size is stated for part of the rows, as once, few or many counts, or as a class when the clone is expanded.

TRBV6-2/TRBV6-3	few	TRBJ1-5	-	CASSSRGVDNQPQHF	TGTGCCAGCAGTTCACGGGGGGTGGATAATCAGCCCCAGCATTTT
TRBV7-9	large	TRBJ2-2	-	CASSLIGIGGPGELFF	TGTGCCAGCAGCTTAATCGGGATCGGGGGTCCCGGGGAGCTGTTTTTT
TRBV7-3	-	TRBJ2-2	-	CASSLRIADPMNTGELFF	TGTGCCAGCAGCTTAAGAATAGCCGATCCTATGAACACCGGGGAGCTGTTTTTT
TRBV3-1	-	TRBJ2-3	-	CASSQGSGGNTDTQYF	TGTGCCAGCAGCCAAGGATCAGGAGGGAACACAGATACGCAGTATTTT
TRBV6-1	-	TRBJ2-7	-	CASRMAAQTYEQYF	TGTGCCAGCAGGATGGCGGCACAGACCTACGAGCAGTACTTC
TRBV4-2	-	TRBJ2-5	TRBD1	CASSQASSGQGETQYF	TGTGCCAGCAGCCAAGCGTCTAGCGGACAGGGGGAGACCCAGTACTTC
TRBV2	few	TRBJ2-2	-	CASSIRVTGELFF	TGTGCCAGCAGCATCAGGGTCACCGGGGAGCTGTTTTTT
TRBV2	few	TRBJ2-3	TRBD2	CASRGSSGSFPDTQYF	TGTGCCAGCAGAGGATCTAGCGGGAGCTTCCCAGATACGCAGTATTTT
TRBV5-1	-	TRBJ2-7	TRBD2	CASSPNRLAALSEQYF	TGCGCCAGCAGCCCAAACAGACTAGCGGCCCTCTCCGAGCAGTACTTC
TRBV7-9	many	TRBJ2-3	-	CASSFTITDTQYF	TGTGCCAGCAGCTTCACGATCACAGATACGCAGTATTTT
TRBV7-2	-	TRBJ1-1	-	CASQRGTGNTEAFF	TGTGCCAGCCAGAGGGGGACGGGAAACACTGAAGCTTTCTTT
TRBV11-2	many	TRBJ2-1	-	CASSSTDVAGEQFF	TGTGCCAGCAGCTCGACGGACGTTGCGGGTGAGCAGTTCTTC
TRBV5-8	-	TRBJ2-7	-	CASSWGLTDSAYEQYF	TGTGCCAGCAGCTGGGGGCTTACGGACTCAGCCTACGAGCAGTACTTC